This entry lists 27 T cell receptor beta chains sequenced from one sample in a study of response to subunit inactivated influenza vaccine. One entry per CDR3 protein, called by TCRdb with MiXCR from the RT-PCR reads. The profile shows hundreds of thousands of distinct CDR3 sequences, approximately 13% of them singletons. The specimen was PBMCs from blood, collected about 40 days after vaccination. The receptors here all came from a middle-aged man who received an inactivated influenza vaccine.

The chain recombines TRBV12-3 or TRBV12-4 with TRBJ1-5; D not certain. This CDR3 has 14 amino acids. V was clipped by 6 bases and J by 3 bases, with 12 bases between them. The CDR3 is CASSPGMINQPQHF. The CDR3 bases are TGTGCCAGCAGCCCAGGTATGATCAATCAGCCCCAGCATTTT.

The chain combines TRBV20-1 with TRBJ2-3, with D maybe TRBD1 (6 bases). The CDR3 extends over 14 amino acids. V dropped 0 bases and J dropped 6 bases, with 13 bases sitting between them. From germline, CDR1 is DFQATT and CDR2 SNEGSKA (reference sequence). CDR3 coding DNA: TGCAGTGCTAGAGATCCAGGGGCATCCGATACGCAGTATTTT. This translates into CSARDPGASDTQYF.

The V gene is TRBV7-9, the J gene TRBJ2-5; D not certain. Germline CDR1 reads SEHNR; CDR2 reads FQNEAQ (reference sequence). V lost 8 bases and J 2 bases, leaving 6 bases between the germline ends. This CDR3 comprises 11 residues. CDR3 sequence reads: CASGRQETQYF. The DNA for the CDR3 is TGTGCCAGCGGTCGTCAAGAGACCCAGTACTTC.

This clonotype came up many times. The gene calls are TRBV5-1 and TRBJ2-7; either TRBD1 or TRBD2 may supply D (6 bases each). Germline V gene lookup returns CDR1 SGHRS and CDR2 YFSETQ. V gave up 5 bases and J gave up 2 bases, with 14 bases separating them. The CDR3 sequence is 14 residues long. This CDR3 is CASSASGATYEQYF. In DNA, the CDR3 is TGCGCCAGCAGTGCGTCGGGGGCGACCTACGAGCAGTACTTC.

Regarding this clonotype: Since a much larger clone is just one base distant, this may be a read error. V gene TRBV7-9 combines with J gene TRBJ2-1; unclear D gene. CDR1 and CDR2 (germline): SEHNR, FQNEAQ (reference sequence). The CDR3 contains 15 residues. Trimming shortened V by 8 bases and J by 0 bases, and 14 bases separated the two germline ends. The CDR3 DNA reads as TGTGCCAGCGGGCCGTGGAAGATCTCCTACAATGAGCAGTTCTTC. Its translation: CASGPWKISYNEQFF.

The table lists this clonotype with a few counts. This chain joins TRBV7-9 and TRBJ2-4; 10 bases match TRBD2. The CDR3 covers 19 residues. Losses at the gene ends were 5 bases for V and 1 base for J; bases not matched to a gene: 14. The germline V gene has CDR1 SEHNR and CDR2 FQNEAQ (reference sequence). The CDR3 loop reads CASSLFQREGQRAKNIQYF. CDR3 coding DNA: TGTGCCAGCAGCCTCTTCCAGCGGGAGGGCCAGCGGGCCAAAAACATTCAGTACTTC.

The chain carries TRBV20-1 and TRBJ2-1; 9 nucleotides match TRBD2. V lost 0 bases, J lost 1 base, and 7 bases stayed unmatched. The CDR3 has 17 amino acids. Germline assignment: CDR1 DFQATT and CDR2 SNEGSKA (reference sequence). This CDR3 reads CSARDAAGGRSYNEQFF. CDR3 DNA: TGCAGTGCTAGAGATGCGGCGGGAGGGCGTTCCTACAATGAGCAGTTCTTC.

A few counts support this clonotype. This sequence joins TRBV11-2 and TRBJ2-7; TRBD1 agrees at 7 bases. CDR1 and CDR2 from the germline V gene are SGHAT and FQNNGV. The V gene end was trimmed by 5 bases and the J gene end by 6 bases; junction bases not matched to a gene: 10. The CDR3 contains 14 residues. The CDR3 loop reads CASSKDRVAAEQYF. In nucleotides, the CDR3 is TGTGCCAGCAGCAAAGACAGGGTGGCGGCCGAGCAGTACTTC.

There are a few counts of this clonotype. The rearrangement links TRBV6-2 or TRBV6-3 to TRBJ1-1; 10 positions match TRBD1. The V gene end was trimmed by 2 bases and the J gene end by 0 bases; junction bases not matched to a gene: 9. The V gene's germline CDR1 is MNHEY and CDR2 SVGEGT. The CDR3 is 18 amino acids. CDR3 sequence reads: CASSYPIGTGVMNTEAFF. In DNA form, the CDR3 reads TGTGCCAGCAGTTACCCCATCGGGACAGGGGTAATGAACACTGAAGCTTTCTTT.

Note on this clonotype: A read error may produce the germline difference seen at one junction end. This CDR3 reads CASRPYTVELFF. DNA for the CDR3: TGTGCCAGCAGACCCTACACCGTGGAGCTGTTTTTT. The rearrangement joins TRBV6-2 or TRBV6-3 to TRBJ2-2; D not certain. The germline CDR1 and CDR2 sequences are MNHEY and SVGEGT. The CDR3 spans 12 residues.

The V and J genes are TRBV7-7 and TRBJ2-7; D unclear. CDR1 is SSHAT and CDR2 is FNYEAQ in the germline V gene (reference sequence). CDR3 length: 12 residues. The CDR3 DNA reads as TGTGCTACCTCTATGGGGTGGGACGAGCAGTACTTC. It translates to CATSMGWDEQYF. Using reference TRBV7-7 and TRBJ2-7 for the parts outside the CDR3, the full variable domain is GAGVSQSPRYKVTKRGQDVTLRCDPISSHATLYWYQQALGQGPEFLTYFNYEAQPDKSGLPSDRFSAERPEGSISTLTIQRTEQRDSAMYRCATSMGWDEQYFGPGTRLTVT.

This clonotype was seen only a few times. The V gene is TRBV4-1, the J gene TRBJ1-6, with TRBD1 matching over 7 bases. Trimming cost V 1 base and J 6 bases; bases outside gene matches: 3. The germline gives CDR1 MGHRA, CDR2 YSYEKL. The CDR3 has 15 amino acids. In DNA, the CDR3 is TGCGCCAGCAGCCAAGGGACAGGAATTAATTCACCCCTCCACTTT. It encodes CASSQGTGINSPLHF.

This clonotype was recorded at least ten times. This rearrangement joins TRBV5-6 to TRBJ1-5; tentative D call: TRBD1 (6 bases). V was pared by 1 base and J by 2 bases, with 10 bases between. CDR1 is SGHDT, CDR2 YYEEEE, per germline. The length of the CDR3 is 15 residues. CDR3 residues: CASSLNRDGNQPQHF. DNA for the CDR3: TGTGCCAGCAGCTTGAACAGGGACGGCAATCAGCCCCAGCATTTT.

This clonotype appeared a single time. CDR3 protein: CASSLAQSSGELFF. In DNA form, the CDR3 reads TGTGCCAGCAGCTTAGCCCAGTCCTCCGGGGAGCTGTTTTTT. The genes are TRBV7-9 and TRBJ2-2; no definite D call. Trimming left V 0 bases short and J 6 bases short, with 8 bases between. Germline CDR1 and CDR2: SEHNR and FQNEAQ (reference sequence). CDR3 length: 14 residues.

This clonotype was seen at least ten times. This chain uses TRBV5-6 with TRBJ2-2, with 7 nucleotides matching TRBD1. The CDR3 contains 15 residues. From germline, CDR1 is SGHDT and CDR2 YYEEEE. The trim removed 2 bases at V and 6 bases at J, leaving 7 bases unmatched. CDR3 DNA: TGTGCCAGCAGCTTAACAGGGGCTTCCGCCGGGGAGCTGTTTTTT. It codes for CASSLTGASAGELFF.

The chain employs TRBV3-1 and TRBJ1-3; D is possibly TRBD1 (5 bases). The germline V gene has CDR1 LGHDT and CDR2 YNNKEL (reference sequence). There are 14 residues in the CDR3. V was shortened by 4 bases and J by 3 bases, with 10 bases between the two germline ends. The CDR3 DNA reads as TGTGCCAGCAGCCGACAGATTTTTGGAAACACCATATATTTT. This codes for CASSRQIFGNTIYF.

This clonotype has a handful of counts. This chain joins TRBV5-1 and TRBJ1-5; no clear D gene. This CDR3 spans 13 amino acids. Germline CDR1 reads SGHRS; CDR2 reads YFSETQ. Between the trimmed V and J ends, which lost 0 bases and 3 bases, there was a span of 4 bases. CDR3 in amino acids: CASSLDINQPQHF. CDR3 nucleotides: TGCGCCAGCAGCTTGGACATCAATCAGCCCCAGCATTTT.

This clonotype was recorded only once. This may be a read error: a much more frequent sequence differs by one nucleotide. The V gene is TRBV7-2, the J gene TRBJ2-6; 8 nucleotides match TRBD2. From germline, CDR1 is SGHTA and CDR2 FQGNSA. The length of the CDR3 is 15 residues. CDR3 amino acids: CPSIRRGGGANVLTF. In DNA, the CDR3 is TGTCCCAGCATCCGACGGGGGGGAGGGGCCAACGTCCTGACTTTC.

In nucleotides, the CDR3 is TGTGCCACCAGTGATTTCAGGGGGGCGAGAGGCTACACCTTC. Protein product: CATSDFRGARGYTF. The rearrangement links TRBV24-1 to TRBJ1-2; 7 nucleotides match TRBD1. J was trimmed by 8 bases and V by 1 base; bases with no gene match: 6. Germline loops: CDR1 KGHDR, CDR2 SFDVKD. This CDR3 comprises 14 residues.

This clonotype was picked up many times. This chain joins TRBV29-1 and TRBJ2-1; a possible D gene is TRBD2 (5 bases). CDR1 and CDR2 from the germline V gene are SQVTM and ANQGSEA. The CDR3 has 9 residues. V was clipped by 3 bases and J by 15 bases, with 9 bases between them. As DNA, the CDR3 is TGCAGCGTTGAGACTAATCGGTTCTTC. Protein product: CSVETNRFF.

This clonotype was seen a few times. This chain links TRBV5-1 with TRBJ2-5, with D tentatively TRBD1 (5 bases). With 3 bases removed from V and 4 bases from J, the gap between germline ends came to 10 bases. Germline values: CDR1 SGHRS, CDR2 YFSETQ. This CDR3 has 13 amino acids. The CDR3 reads CASSYQGGETQYF. The CDR3 bases are TGCGCCAGCAGCTATCAGGGCGGAGAGACCCAGTACTTC.

A few counts support this clonotype. This chain connects TRBV4-1 to TRBJ1-2; tentatively, D is TRBD1 (5 bases). V lost 0 bases, J lost 5 bases, and 16 bases lay in between. Looked up from germline, CDR1 is MGHRA and CDR2 is YSYEKL. The CDR3 length is 16 residues. CDR3 sequence: CASSQDNSGVRYGYTF. CDR3 DNA sequence: TGCGCCAGCAGCCAAGATAACTCGGGGGTTCGGTATGGCTACACCTTC.

This clonotype was detected only a few times. The chain joins TRBV6-2 or TRBV6-3 to TRBJ1-5, with D unresolved. The CDR3 has 13 residues. V shed 2 bases and J shed 11 bases, with 13 bases lying between them. Germline V CDR1 and CDR2: MNHEY, SVGEGT. The CDR3 nucleotides are TGTGCCAGCAGTTACGCGATGACGGGGTCCCAGCATTTT. Translated: CASSYAMTGSQHF.

This clonotype has ten or more counts. The chain carries TRBV12-3 or TRBV12-4 and TRBJ2-2; D remains ambiguous. This CDR3 has 14 residues. Trimming cost V 3 bases and J 1 base, with 6 bases left between them. DNA of the CDR3: TGTGCCAGCAGTTTCGGCGAGAACACCGGGGAGCTGTTTTTT. This translates into CASSFGENTGELFF.

This clonotype was counted many times. The chain employs TRBV20-1 and TRBJ1-2; 9 bases match TRBD1. CDR3 size: 15 residues. V shed 5 bases, J shed 6 bases, and the junction held 13 bases outside the gene matches. Germline CDR1 is DFQATT and CDR2 is SNEGSKA (reference sequence). For the CDR3, the DNA is TGCAGTGCTGAAGCATGGACAGGGGATCATGATGGCTACACCTTC. Amino acid sequence: CSAEAWTGDHDGYTF.

The sample holds a few counts of this clonotype. The chain uses TRBV18 and TRBJ1-2, with D tentatively TRBD1 (5 bases). Trimming removed 2 bases from V and 8 bases from J, with 12 bases in between. The CDR3 is made up of 13 amino acids. In germline, CDR1 is KGHSH, CDR2 LQKENI. The CDR3 DNA follows: TGTGCCAGCTCACCAGGGGCAGGGACCGGCTACACCTTC. This encodes CASSPGAGTGYTF.

This clonotype was observed a few times. The chain couples TRBV4-1 to TRBJ2-6, with 7 bases that match TRBD1. CDR1 is MGHRA, CDR2 YSYEKL, per germline. The V gene end was trimmed by 6 bases and the J gene end by 0 bases; junction bases not matched to a gene: 2. The length of the CDR3 is 15 residues. CDR3 loop: CASSTGDSGANVLTF. The CDR3 nucleotides are TGCGCCAGCAGTACAGGGGACTCTGGGGCCAACGTCCTGACTTTC.